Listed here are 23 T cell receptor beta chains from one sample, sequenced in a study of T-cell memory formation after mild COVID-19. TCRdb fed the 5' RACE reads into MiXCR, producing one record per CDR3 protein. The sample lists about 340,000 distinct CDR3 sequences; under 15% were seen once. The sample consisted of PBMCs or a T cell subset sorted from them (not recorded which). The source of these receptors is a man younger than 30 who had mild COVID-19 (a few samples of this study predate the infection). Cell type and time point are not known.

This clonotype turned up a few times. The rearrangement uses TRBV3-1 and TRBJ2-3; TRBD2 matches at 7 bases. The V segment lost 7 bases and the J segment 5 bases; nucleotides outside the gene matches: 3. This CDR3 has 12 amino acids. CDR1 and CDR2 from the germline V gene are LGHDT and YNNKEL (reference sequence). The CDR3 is CASTRGGDTQYF. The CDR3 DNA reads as TGTGCCAGCACCCGCGGGGGAGATACGCAGTATTTT.

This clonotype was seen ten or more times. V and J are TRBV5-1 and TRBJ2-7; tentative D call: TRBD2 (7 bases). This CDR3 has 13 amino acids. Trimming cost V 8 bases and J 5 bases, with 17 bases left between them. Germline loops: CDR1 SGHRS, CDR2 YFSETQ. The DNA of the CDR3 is TGCGCCAGTCAGGTGTGGGGGGGCAACGAGCAGTACTTC. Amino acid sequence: CASQVWGGNEQYF.

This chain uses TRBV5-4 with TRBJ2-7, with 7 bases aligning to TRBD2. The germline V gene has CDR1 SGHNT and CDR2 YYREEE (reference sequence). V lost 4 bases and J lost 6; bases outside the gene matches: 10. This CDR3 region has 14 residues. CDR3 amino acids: CASSLGRGGGEQYV. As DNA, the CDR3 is TGTGCCAGCAGCCTAGGGCGCGGGGGAGGCGAGCAGTACGTC.

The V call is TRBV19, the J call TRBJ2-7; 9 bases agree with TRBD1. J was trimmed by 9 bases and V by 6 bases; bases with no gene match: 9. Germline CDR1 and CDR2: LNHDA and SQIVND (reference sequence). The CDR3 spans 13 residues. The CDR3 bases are TGTGCCAGTAGAGCCGGGACAGGGATGGCGCAGTACTTC. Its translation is CASRAGTGMAQYF.

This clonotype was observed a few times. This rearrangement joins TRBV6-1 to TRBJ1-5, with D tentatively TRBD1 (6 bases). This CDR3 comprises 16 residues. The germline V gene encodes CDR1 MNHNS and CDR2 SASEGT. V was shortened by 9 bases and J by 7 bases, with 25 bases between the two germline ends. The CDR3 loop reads CASKPTRYREEQPQHF. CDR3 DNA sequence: TGTGCCAGTAAACCCACTCGGTACAGGGAGGAACAGCCCCAGCATTTT.

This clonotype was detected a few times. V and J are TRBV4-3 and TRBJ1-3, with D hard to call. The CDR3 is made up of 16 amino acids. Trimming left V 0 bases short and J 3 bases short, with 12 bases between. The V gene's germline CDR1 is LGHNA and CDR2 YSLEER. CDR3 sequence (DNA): TGCGCCAGCAGCCAAGATTTAGGTAGTAGTGGAAACACCATATATTTT. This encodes CASSQDLGSSGNTIYF.

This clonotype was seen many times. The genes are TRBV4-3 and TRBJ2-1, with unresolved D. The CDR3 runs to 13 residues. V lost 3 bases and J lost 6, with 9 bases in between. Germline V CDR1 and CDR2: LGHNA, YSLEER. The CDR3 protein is CASSQDRSNEQFF. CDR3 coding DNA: TGCGCCAGCAGCCAGGATCGTAGCAATGAGCAGTTCTTC.

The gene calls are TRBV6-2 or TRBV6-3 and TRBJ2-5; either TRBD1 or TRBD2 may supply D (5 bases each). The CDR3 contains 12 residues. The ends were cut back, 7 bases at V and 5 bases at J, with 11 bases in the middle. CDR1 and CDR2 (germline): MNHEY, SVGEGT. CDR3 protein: CASKGDGETQYF. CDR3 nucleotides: TGTGCCAGCAAAGGGGACGGGGAGACCCAGTACTTC.

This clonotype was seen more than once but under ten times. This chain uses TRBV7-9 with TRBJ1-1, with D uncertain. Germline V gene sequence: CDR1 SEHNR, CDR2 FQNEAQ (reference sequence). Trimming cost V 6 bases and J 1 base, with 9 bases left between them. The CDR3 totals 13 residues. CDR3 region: CASSGFSNTEAFF. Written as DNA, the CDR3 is TGTGCCAGCAGTGGGTTCTCGAACACTGAAGCTTTCTTT. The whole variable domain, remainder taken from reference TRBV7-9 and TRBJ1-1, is DTGVSQNPRHKITKRGQNVTFRCDPISEHNRLYWYRQTLGQGPEFLTYFQNEAQLEKSRLLSDRFSAERPKGSFSTLEIQRTEQGDSAMYLCASSGFSNTEAFFGQGTRLTVV.

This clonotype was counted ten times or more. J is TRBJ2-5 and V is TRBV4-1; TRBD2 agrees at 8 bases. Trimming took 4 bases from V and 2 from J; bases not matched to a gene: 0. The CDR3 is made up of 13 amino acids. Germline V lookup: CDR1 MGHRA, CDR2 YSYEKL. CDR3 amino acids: CASSPSGQETQYF. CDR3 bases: TGCGCCAGCAGCCCTAGCGGGCAAGAGACCCAGTACTTC.

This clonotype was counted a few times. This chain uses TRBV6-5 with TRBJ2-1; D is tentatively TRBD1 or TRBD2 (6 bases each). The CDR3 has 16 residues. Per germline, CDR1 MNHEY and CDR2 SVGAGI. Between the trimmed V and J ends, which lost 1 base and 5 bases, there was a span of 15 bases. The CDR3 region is CASSYWGAGRNNEQFF. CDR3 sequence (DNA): TGTGCCAGCAGTTACTGGGGGGCAGGGCGCAACAATGAGCAGTTCTTC.

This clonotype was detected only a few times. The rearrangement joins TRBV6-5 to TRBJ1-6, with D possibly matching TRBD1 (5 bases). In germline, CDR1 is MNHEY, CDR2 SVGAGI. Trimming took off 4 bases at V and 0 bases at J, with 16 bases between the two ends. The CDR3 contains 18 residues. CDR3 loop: CASSSPWDGSSYNSPLHF. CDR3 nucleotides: TGTGCCAGCAGTTCGCCTTGGGACGGTAGCTCCTATAATTCACCCCTCCACTTT.

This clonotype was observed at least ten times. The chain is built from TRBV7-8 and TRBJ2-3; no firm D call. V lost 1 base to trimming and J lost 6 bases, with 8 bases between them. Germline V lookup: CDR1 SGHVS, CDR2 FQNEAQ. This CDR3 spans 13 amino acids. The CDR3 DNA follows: TGTGCCAGCAGCTTAGGAGTAGGGGATACGCAGTATTTT. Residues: CASSLGVGDTQYF.

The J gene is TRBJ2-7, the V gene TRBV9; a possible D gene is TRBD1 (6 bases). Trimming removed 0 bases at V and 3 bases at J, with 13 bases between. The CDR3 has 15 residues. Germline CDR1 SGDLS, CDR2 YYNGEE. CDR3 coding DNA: TGTGCCAGCAGCGTAGCTTCAGGGGCGCACTACGAGCAGTACTTC. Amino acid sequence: CASSVASGAHYEQYF.

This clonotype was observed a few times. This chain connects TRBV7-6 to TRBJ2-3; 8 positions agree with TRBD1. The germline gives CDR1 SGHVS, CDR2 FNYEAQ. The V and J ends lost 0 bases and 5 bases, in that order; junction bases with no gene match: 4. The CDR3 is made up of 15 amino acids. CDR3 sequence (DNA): TGTGCCAGCAGCTTAGCGGACAGGGTCGTAGATACGCAGTATTTT. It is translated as CASSLADRVVDTQYF.

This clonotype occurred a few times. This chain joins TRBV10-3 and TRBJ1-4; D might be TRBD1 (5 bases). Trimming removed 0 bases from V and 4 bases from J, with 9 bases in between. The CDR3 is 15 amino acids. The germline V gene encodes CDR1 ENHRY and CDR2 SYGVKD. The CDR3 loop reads CAISESGTLNEKLFF. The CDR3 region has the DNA TGTGCCATCAGTGAGTCTGGGACCCTTAATGAAAAACTGTTTTTT.

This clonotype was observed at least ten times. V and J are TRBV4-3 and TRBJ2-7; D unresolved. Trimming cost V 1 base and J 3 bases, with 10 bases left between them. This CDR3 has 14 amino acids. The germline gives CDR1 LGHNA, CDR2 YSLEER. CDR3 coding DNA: TGCGCCAGCAGCCAAGGAGTTAGCCTCTACGAGCAGTACTTC. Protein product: CASSQGVSLYEQYF.

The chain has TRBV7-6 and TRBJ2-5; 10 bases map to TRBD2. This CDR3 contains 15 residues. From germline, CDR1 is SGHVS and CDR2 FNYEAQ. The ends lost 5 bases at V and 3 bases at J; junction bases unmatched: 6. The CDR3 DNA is TGTGCCAGCAGCATAAGCGGGGGGGCAAAAGAGACCCAGTACTTC. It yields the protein CASSISGGAKETQYF.

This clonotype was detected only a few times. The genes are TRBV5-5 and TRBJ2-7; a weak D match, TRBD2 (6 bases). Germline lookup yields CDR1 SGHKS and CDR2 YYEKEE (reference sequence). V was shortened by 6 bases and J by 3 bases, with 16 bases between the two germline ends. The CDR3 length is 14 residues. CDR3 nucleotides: TGTGCCAGCACCCCGGGAGAGGTGGGCTACGAGCAGTACTTC. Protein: CASTPGEVGYEQYF.

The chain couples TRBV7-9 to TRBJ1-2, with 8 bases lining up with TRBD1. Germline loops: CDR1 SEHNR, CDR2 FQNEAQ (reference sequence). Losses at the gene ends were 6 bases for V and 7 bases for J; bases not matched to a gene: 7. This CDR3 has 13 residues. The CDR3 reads CASSRDRGPGYTF. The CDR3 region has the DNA TGTGCCAGCAGTCGAGACAGGGGACCTGGCTACACCTTC.

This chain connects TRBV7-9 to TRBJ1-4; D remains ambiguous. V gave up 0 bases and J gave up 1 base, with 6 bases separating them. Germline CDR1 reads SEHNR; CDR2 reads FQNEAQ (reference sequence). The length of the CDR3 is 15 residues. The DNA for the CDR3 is TGTGCCAGCAGCTTAGCTACGGTAACTAATGAAAAACTGTTTTTT. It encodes CASSLATVTNEKLFF.

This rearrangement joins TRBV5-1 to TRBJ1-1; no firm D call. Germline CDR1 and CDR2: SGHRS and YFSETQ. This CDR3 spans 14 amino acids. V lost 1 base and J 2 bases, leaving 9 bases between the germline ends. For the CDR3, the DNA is TGCGCCAGCAGCTTGACCTCGGGCAACACTGAAGCTTTCTTT. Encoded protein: CASSLTSGNTEAFF.

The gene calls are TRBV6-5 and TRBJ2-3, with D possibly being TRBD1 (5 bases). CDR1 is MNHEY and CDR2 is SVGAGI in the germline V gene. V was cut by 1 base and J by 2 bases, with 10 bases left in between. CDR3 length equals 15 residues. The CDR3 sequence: CASSYFGASTDTQYF. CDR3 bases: TGTGCCAGCAGTTACTTTGGGGCTTCCACAGATACGCAGTATTTT.